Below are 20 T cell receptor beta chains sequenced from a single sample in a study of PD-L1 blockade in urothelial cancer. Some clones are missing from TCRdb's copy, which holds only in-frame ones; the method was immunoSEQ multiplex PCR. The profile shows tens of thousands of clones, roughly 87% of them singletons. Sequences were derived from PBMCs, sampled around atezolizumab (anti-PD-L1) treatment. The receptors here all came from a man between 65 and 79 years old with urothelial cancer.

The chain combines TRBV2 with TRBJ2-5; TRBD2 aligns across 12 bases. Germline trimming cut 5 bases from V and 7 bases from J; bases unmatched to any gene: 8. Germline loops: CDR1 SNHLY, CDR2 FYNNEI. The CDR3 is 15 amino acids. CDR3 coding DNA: TGTGCCAGCAGTCGGACTAGCGGGGATAAGGGGACCCAGTACTTC. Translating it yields CASSRTSGDKGTQYF.

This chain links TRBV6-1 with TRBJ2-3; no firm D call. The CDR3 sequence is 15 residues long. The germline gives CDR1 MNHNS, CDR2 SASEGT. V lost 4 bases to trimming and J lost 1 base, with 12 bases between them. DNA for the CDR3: TGTGCCAGCAGTGGATTAGCTTTCCGCACAGATACGCAGTATTTT. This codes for CASSGLAFRTDTQYF.

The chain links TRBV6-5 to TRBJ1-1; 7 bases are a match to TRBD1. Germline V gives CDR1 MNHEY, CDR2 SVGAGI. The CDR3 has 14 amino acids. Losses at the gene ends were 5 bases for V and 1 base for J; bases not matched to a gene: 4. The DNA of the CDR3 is TGTGCCAGCAGTCCGACAGGGCGGAACACTGAAGCTTTCTTT. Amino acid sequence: CASSPTGRNTEAFF.

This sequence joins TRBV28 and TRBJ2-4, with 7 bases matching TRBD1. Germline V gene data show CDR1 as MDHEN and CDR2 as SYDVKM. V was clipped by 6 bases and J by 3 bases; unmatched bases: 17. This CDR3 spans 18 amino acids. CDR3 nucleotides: TGTGCCAGCAGAACGGACAGGAATTCGGCCGCGGGCAAAAACATTCAGTACTTC. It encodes CASRTDRNSAAGKNIQYF.

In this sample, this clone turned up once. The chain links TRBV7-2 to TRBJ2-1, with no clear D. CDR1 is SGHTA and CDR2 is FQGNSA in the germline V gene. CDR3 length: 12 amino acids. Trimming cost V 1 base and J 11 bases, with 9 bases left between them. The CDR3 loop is CASSLEWAQQFF. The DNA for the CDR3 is TGTGCCAGCAGCTTAGAGTGGGCCCAGCAGTTCTTC.

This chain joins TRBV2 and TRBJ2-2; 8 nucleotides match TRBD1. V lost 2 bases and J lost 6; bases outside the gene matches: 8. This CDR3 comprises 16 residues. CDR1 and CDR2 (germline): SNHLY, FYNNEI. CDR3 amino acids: CASSERTGRSAGELFF. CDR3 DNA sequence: TGTGCCAGCAGTGAAAGGACAGGGAGGAGTGCCGGGGAGCTGTTTTTT.

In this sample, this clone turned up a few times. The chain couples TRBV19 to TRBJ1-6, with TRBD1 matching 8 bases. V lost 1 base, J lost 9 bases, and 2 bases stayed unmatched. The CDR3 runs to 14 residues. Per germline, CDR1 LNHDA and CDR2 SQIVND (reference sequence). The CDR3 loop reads CASSIGTGISPLHF. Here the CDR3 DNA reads TGTGCCAGTAGTATAGGGACAGGGATTTCACCCCTCCACTTT. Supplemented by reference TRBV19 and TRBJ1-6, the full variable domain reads DGGITQSPKYLFRKEGQNVTLSCEQNLNHDAMYWYRQDPGQGLRLIYYSQIVNDFQKGDIAEGYSVSREKKESFPLTVTSAQKNPTAFYLCASSIGTGISPLHFGNGTRLTVT.

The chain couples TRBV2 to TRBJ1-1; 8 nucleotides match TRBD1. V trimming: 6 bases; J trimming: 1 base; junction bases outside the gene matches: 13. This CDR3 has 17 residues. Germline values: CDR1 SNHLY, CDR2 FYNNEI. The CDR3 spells CASRLKGQGAGNTEAFF. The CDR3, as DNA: TGTGCCAGCAGACTTAAAGGGCAGGGGGCCGGGAACACTGAAGCTTTCTTT.

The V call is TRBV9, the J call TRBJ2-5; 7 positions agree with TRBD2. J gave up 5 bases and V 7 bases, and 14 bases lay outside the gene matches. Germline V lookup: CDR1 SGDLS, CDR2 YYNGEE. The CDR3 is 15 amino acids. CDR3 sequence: CASARTAGVGETQYF. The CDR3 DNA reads TGTGCCAGCGCTAGGACGGCGGGAGTGGGGGAGACCCAGTACTTC.

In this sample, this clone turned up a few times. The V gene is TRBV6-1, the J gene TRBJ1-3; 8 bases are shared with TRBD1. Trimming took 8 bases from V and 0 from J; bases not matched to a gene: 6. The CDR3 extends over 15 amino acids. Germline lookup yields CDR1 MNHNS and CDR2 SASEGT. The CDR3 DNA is TGTGCCAGCGGTACAGGGGGGAGCTCTGGAAACACCATATATTTT. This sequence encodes CASGTGGSSGNTIYF.

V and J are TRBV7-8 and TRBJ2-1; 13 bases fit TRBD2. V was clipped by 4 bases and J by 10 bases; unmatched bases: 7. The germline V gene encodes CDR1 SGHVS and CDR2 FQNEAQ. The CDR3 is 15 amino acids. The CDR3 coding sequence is TGTGCCAGCAGCTCGATGGGACTAGCGGGGACCGAGCAGTTCTTC. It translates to CASSSMGLAGTEQFF.

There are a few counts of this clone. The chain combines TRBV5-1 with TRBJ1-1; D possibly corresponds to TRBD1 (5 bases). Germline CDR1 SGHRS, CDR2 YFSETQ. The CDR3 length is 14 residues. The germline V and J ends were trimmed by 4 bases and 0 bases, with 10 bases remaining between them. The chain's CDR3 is CASSRGTVNTEAFF. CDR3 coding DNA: TGCGCCAGCAGCCGGGGGACGGTGAACACTGAAGCTTTCTTT.

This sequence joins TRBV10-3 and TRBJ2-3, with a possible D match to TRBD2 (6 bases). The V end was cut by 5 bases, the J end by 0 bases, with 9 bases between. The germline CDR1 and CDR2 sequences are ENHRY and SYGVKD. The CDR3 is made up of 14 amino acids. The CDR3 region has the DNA TGTGCCATCAGTCTAGCGTCTAGCACAGATACGCAGTATTTT. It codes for CAISLASSTDTQYF.

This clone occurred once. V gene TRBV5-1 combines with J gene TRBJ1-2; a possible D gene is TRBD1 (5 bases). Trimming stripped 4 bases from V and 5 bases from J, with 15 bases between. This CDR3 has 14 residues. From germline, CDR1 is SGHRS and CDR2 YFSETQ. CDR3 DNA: TGCGCCAGCAGCCTAGGGGATCGGTTATATGGCTACACCTTC. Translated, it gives CASSLGDRLYGYTF.

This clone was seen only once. In nucleotides, the CDR3 is TGCGCCAGCAGCCTCGCGGGACAGTCGAACACTGAAGCTTTCTTT. As protein: CASSLAGQSNTEAFF. The chain recombines TRBV4-1 with TRBJ1-1; 7 bases are a match to TRBD1. V shed 4 bases, J shed 1 base, and the junction held 6 bases outside the gene matches. The length of the CDR3 is 15 residues. Germline CDR1 and CDR2: MGHRA and YSYEKL.

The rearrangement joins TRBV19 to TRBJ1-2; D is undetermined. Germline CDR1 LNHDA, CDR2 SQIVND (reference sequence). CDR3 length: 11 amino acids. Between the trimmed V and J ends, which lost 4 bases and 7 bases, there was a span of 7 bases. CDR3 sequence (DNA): TGTGCCAGTAGTACTCCGAGTGGCTACACCTTC. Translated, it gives CASSTPSGYTF. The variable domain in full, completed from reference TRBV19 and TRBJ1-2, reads DGGITQSPKYLFRKEGQNVTLSCEQNLNHDAMYWYRQDPGQGLRLIYYSQIVNDFQKGDIAEGYSVSREKKESFPLTVTSAQKNPTAFYLCASSTPSGYTFGSGTRLTVV.

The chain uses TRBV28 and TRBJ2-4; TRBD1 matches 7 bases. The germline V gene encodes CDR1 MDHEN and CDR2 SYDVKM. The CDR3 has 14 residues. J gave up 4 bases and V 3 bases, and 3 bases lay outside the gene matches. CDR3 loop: CASSFGQEKNIQYF. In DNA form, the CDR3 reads TGTGCCAGCAGTTTCGGACAGGAAAAAAACATTCAGTACTTC.

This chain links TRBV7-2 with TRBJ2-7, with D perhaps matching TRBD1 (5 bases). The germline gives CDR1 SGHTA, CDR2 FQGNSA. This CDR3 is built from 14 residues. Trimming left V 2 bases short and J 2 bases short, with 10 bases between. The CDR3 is CASSLRQGPYEQYF. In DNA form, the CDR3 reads TGTGCCAGCAGCTTACGCCAGGGTCCCTACGAGCAGTACTTC. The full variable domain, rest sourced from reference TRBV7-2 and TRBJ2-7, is GAGVSQSPSNKVTEKGKDVELRCDPISGHTALYWYRQSLGQGLEFLIYFQGNSAPDKSGLPSDRFSAERTGGSVSTLTIQRTQQEDSAVYLCASSLRQGPYEQYFGPGTRLTVT.

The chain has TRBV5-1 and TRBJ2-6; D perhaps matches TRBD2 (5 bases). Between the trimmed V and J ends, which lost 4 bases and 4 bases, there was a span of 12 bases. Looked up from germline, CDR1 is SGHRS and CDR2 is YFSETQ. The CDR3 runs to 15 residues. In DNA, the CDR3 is TGCGCCAGCAGCAGAGAGGGAGCCGGGGCCAACGTCCTGACTTTC. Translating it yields CASSREGAGANVLTF.

CDR3 nucleotides: TGTGCCAGCAGCCAGACTAGCGGGAGTGGCAAAGAGACCCAGTACTTC. This encodes CASSQTSGSGKETQYF. This chain uses TRBV5-4 with TRBJ2-5, with 12 positions matching TRBD2. The trim removed 4 bases at V and 3 bases at J, leaving 7 bases unmatched. Germline V gives CDR1 SGHNT, CDR2 YYREEE (reference sequence). The CDR3 covers 16 residues.